These 5 T cell receptor beta chains came from one sample sequenced in a study of shared clonotypes between healthy human individuals. The method was immunoSEQ multiplex PCR; TCRdb's version includes in-frame clones alone and lacks a portion of them. The table has about 710,000 clones, more than 70% seen once. The sample was memory CD4+ T cells sorted from blood. Subset specified: CD45RA-negative fraction. The receptors come from a woman aged 30 to 39 in good health.

The chain uses TRBV9 and TRBJ2-3; D unclear. CDR3 length equals 15 residues. Germline V lookup: CDR1 SGDLS, CDR2 YYNGEE. V lost 3 bases and J lost 3, with 14 bases in between. CDR3 sequence (DNA): TGTGCCAGCAGCGATGTCGGAGTCGGGACAGATACGCAGTATTTT. As protein: CASSDVGVGTDTQYF.

This sequence joins TRBV6-1 and TRBJ1-2; 9 positions match TRBD1. Trimming took 1 base from V and 6 from J; bases not matched to a gene: 3. The CDR3 has 14 amino acids. Germline V gene lookup returns CDR1 MNHNS and CDR2 SASEGT. CDR3: CASSEGQGVDGYTF. CDR3 nucleotides: TGTGCCAGCAGTGAAGGACAGGGGGTGGATGGCTACACCTTC.

This clone was counted a single time. The J gene is TRBJ2-3, the V gene TRBV23-1; maybe TRBD1 (6 bases). TRBV23-1 is an open reading frame, and its role is uncertain. The CDR3 extends over 15 amino acids. Trimming left V 4 bases short and J 0 bases short, with 11 bases between. The CDR3: CASSPGGYSTDTQYF. CDR3 DNA sequence: TGCGCCAGCAGTCCTGGGGGCTATAGCACAGATACGCAGTATTTT.

The V gene is TRBV6-1, the J gene TRBJ2-1; D is uncertain. The CDR3 sequence is 14 residues long. Germline CDR1 and CDR2: MNHNS and SASEGT. V was cut by 3 bases and J by 8 bases, with 14 bases left in between. The CDR3 loop is CASSDRFISDEQFF. The DNA for the CDR3 is TGTGCCAGCAGTGACAGATTTATCAGCGATGAGCAGTTCTTC.

The chain employs TRBV7-3 and TRBJ2-1; 8 nucleotides match TRBD2. The CDR3 has 14 amino acids. CDR1 is SGHTA, CDR2 FQGTGA, per germline. With V trimmed by 5 bases and J by 8 bases, 8 bases remained unmatched. The CDR3 here is CASSPYSGMHEQFF. The DNA for the CDR3 is TGTGCCAGCAGCCCGTATAGCGGGATGCATGAGCAGTTCTTC.